This is a list of T cell receptor beta chains from one sample in a study of cytomegalovirus exposure and HLA in healthy donors. Profiling relied on immunoSEQ multiplex PCR, and the TCRdb table lists in-frame clones only, not all of them. The table has over 150,000 clones, 80% seen once. Sequenced: PBMCs. The receptors were gathered from a boy younger than 18 in good health and CMV-seronegative. Each CDR3 is given with its conserved first and last residue. The order of the fields is D gene, J gene, clone size, V gene, CDR3 DNA, CDR3 protein. The D gene is left open where the match is weak. The size entry is marked missing in some rows and otherwise reads once, few, many or a size class.

D gene: TRBD2
J gene: TRBJ2-4
clone size: -
V gene: TRBV30
CDR3 DNA: TGTGCCTGGAAAAGGGCTAGCGGGAACATTCAGTACTTC
CDR3 protein: CAWKRASGNIQYF

D gene: TRBD1
J gene: TRBJ2-3
clone size: -
V gene: TRBV7-9
CDR3 DNA: TGTGCCAGCAGCTTGGGGACAGGGGGCATGAATACGCAGTATTTT
CDR3 protein: CASSLGTGGMNTQYF

D gene: -
J gene: TRBJ1-1
clone size: once
V gene: TRBV19
CDR3 DNA: TGTGCCAGTAGTGCGGAGTGGGGCCCGAACACTGAAGCTTTCTTT
CDR3 protein: CASSAEWGPNTEAFF

D gene: TRBD1
J gene: TRBJ2-3
clone size: -
V gene: TRBV6-5
CDR3 DNA: TGTGCCAGCAGTTACAGGACAGGGGGCACAGATACGCAGTATTTT
CDR3 protein: CASSYRTGGTDTQYF

D gene: -
J gene: TRBJ2-7
clone size: -
V gene: TRBV27
CDR3 DNA: TGTGCCAGCAGCCCACCCTACAGGCCCCTCTACGAGCAGTACTTC
CDR3 protein: CASSPPYRPLYEQYF

D gene: TRBD1
J gene: TRBJ1-1
clone size: -
V gene: TRBV29-1
CDR3 DNA: TGCAGCGTTGGACAGGGCGGAAAAGCTTTCTTT
CDR3 protein: CSVGQGGKAFF

D gene: TRBD2
J gene: TRBJ2-1
clone size: few
V gene: TRBV7-3
CDR3 DNA: TGTGCCAGCAGCTTATCGGGAGGGTACTACAATGAGCAGTTCTTC
CDR3 protein: CASSLSGGYYNEQFF

D gene: -
J gene: TRBJ1-2
clone size: -
V gene: TRBV5-1
CDR3 DNA: TGCGCCAGCAGCTTTGACAGTTACAACTATGGCTACACCTTC
CDR3 protein: CASSFDSYNYGYTF

D gene: -
J gene: TRBJ2-7
clone size: few
V gene: TRBV27
CDR3 DNA: TGTGCCAGCAGTTTTCAAGCCTCCTACGAGCAGTACTTC
CDR3 protein: CASSFQASYEQYF

D gene: -
J gene: TRBJ2-3
clone size: -
V gene: TRBV18
CDR3 DNA: TGTGCCAGCTCACCCGACAGCCCTAGCACAGATACGCAGTATTTT
CDR3 protein: CASSPDSPSTDTQYF

D gene: TRBD1
J gene: TRBJ1-3
clone size: -
V gene: TRBV11-2
CDR3 DNA: TGTGCCAGCAGCCCGGGACAGAGCTCTGGAAACACCATATATTTT
CDR3 protein: CASSPGQSSGNTIYF

D gene: -
J gene: TRBJ2-7
clone size: -
V gene: TRBV11-3
CDR3 DNA: TGTGCCAGCAGCTTAGATCACGGCGGGTTCTACTCCTACGAGCAGTACTTC
CDR3 protein: CASSLDHGGFYSYEQYF

D gene: -
J gene: TRBJ1-2
clone size: -
V gene: TRBV4-1
CDR3 DNA: TGCGCCAGCAGCCAAATGTGGGAGAACTATGGCTACACCTTC
CDR3 protein: CASSQMWENYGYTF

D gene: -
J gene: TRBJ2-3
clone size: once
V gene: TRBV5-4
CDR3 DNA: TGTGCCAGCAGCTACTTCACAGATACGCAGTATTTT
CDR3 protein: CASSYFTDTQYF

D gene: TRBD1
J gene: TRBJ1-2
clone size: -
V gene: TRBV2
CDR3 DNA: TGTGCCAGCAGCCGTACGCCGGGACAGGGTAATGGCTACACCTTC
CDR3 protein: CASSRTPGQGNGYTF

D gene: -
J gene: TRBJ2-7
clone size: -
V gene: TRBV5-5
CDR3 DNA: TGTGCCAGCAGCTTGAGTGGACATCTCATCTACGAGCAGTACTTC
CDR3 protein: CASSLSGHLIYEQYF

D gene: -
J gene: TRBJ1-4
clone size: -
V gene: TRBV4-1
CDR3 DNA: TGCGCCAGCAGCCTAGCAGGGTCTAGTGAAAAACTGTTTTTT
CDR3 protein: CASSLAGSSEKLFF

D gene: -
J gene: TRBJ2-3
clone size: -
V gene: TRBV4-1
CDR3 DNA: TGCGCCAGCAGCCCCCTAGGTCTAGCCGCTTTAGATACGCAGTATTTT
CDR3 protein: CASSPLGLAALDTQYF

D gene: -
J gene: TRBJ1-3
clone size: -
V gene: TRBV11-2
CDR3 DNA: TGTGCCAGCAGATACAGGGCCCTCTCTGGAAACACCATATATTTT
CDR3 protein: CASRYRALSGNTIYF

D gene: -
J gene: TRBJ2-3
clone size: -
V gene: TRBV9
CDR3 DNA: TGTGCCAGCAGCGTAGAACTCACAGATACGCAGTATTTT
CDR3 protein: CASSVELTDTQYF

D gene: -
J gene: TRBJ2-3
clone size: few
V gene: TRBV11-2
CDR3 DNA: TGTGCCAGCAGCGAACAGGGAGGGTATGCGCAGTATTTT
CDR3 protein: CASSEQGGYAQYF

D gene: -
J gene: TRBJ1-1
clone size: -
V gene: TRBV2
CDR3 DNA: TGTGCCAGCCTCCGGGGTCCGGGGGCTGAAGCTTTCTTT
CDR3 protein: CASLRGPGAEAFF

D gene: -
J gene: TRBJ2-7
clone size: -
V gene: TRBV7-9
CDR3 DNA: TGTGCCAGCAGCTTAGACCATGGGGAGTTTTACGAGCAGTACTTC
CDR3 protein: CASSLDHGEFYEQYF

D gene: -
J gene: TRBJ1-6
clone size: once
V gene: TRBV7-3
CDR3 DNA: TGTGCCAGCAGCTTAATAGGGCAGGGCAATTCACCCCTCCACTTT
CDR3 protein: CASSLIGQGNSPLHF

D gene: TRBD1
J gene: TRBJ1-1
clone size: -
V gene: TRBV29-1
CDR3 DNA: TGCAGCGTTCGGGTTGGAGGCAGGGGGGCGGGGGGTACTGAAGCTTTCTTT
CDR3 protein: CSVRVGGRGAGGTEAFF

D gene: -
J gene: TRBJ2-2
clone size: -
V gene: TRBV11-3
CDR3 DNA: TGTGCCAGCAGCTTAGAGAGTTACACCGGGGAGCTGTTTTTT
CDR3 protein: CASSLESYTGELFF

D gene: TRBD2
J gene: TRBJ2-3
clone size: -
V gene: TRBV11-3
CDR3 DNA: TGTGCCAGCAGCTTAGATGGGGGGACTAACACAGATACGCAGTATTTT
CDR3 protein: CASSLDGGTNTDTQYF

D gene: TRBD2
J gene: TRBJ2-5
clone size: -
V gene: TRBV5-1
CDR3 DNA: TGCGCCAGCAGCTTGGGGCGGCTAGCGGGTAGCCAAGAGACCCAGTACTTC
CDR3 protein: CASSLGRLAGSQETQYF

D gene: -
J gene: TRBJ1-2
clone size: -
V gene: TRBV12-5
CDR3 DNA: TGTGCTAGTGGCTCAAATTGGGGTTTCGGGGGGTATGGCTACACCTTC
CDR3 protein: CASGSNWGFGGYGYTF

D gene: -
J gene: TRBJ2-3
clone size: -
V gene: TRBV7-6
CDR3 DNA: TGTGCCAGCAGCTTAGGCCCCATTGCGCATACGCAGTATTTT
CDR3 protein: CASSLGPIAHTQYF

D gene: -
J gene: TRBJ2-3
clone size: -
V gene: TRBV19
CDR3 DNA: TGTGCCAGTAGGAGACTAGAAGGCGACACAGATACGCAGTATTTT
CDR3 protein: CASRRLEGDTDTQYF

D gene: -
J gene: TRBJ1-2
clone size: -
V gene: TRBV25-1
CDR3 DNA: TGTGCCAGCGGAGGAAGGGCCGGAGGCTACACCTTC
CDR3 protein: CASGGRAGGYTF

D gene: TRBD2
J gene: TRBJ2-3
clone size: -
V gene: TRBV9
CDR3 DNA: TGTGCCAGCAGCGCACTAGCGGGAGGAACAGATACGCAGTATTTT
CDR3 protein: CASSALAGGTDTQYF

D gene: -
J gene: TRBJ1-2
clone size: -
V gene: TRBV28
CDR3 DNA: TGTGCCAGCAGTATCATTAACTATGGCTACACCTTC
CDR3 protein: CASSIINYGYTF